This TCR beta chain appears in the sequencing data of a study of blood T cells in healthy people across ages. Study-level points and caveats: Higher diversity, along with more naive CD4+ cells, distinguished long-lived donors from aged donors.

Germline CDR1 and CDR2: DFQATT and SNEGSKA (reference sequence). This CDR3 has 16 amino acids. This clonotype was observed a handful of times. Antigen: not known. With a J-beta primer mix and a sample-barcoded 5' primer, a second PCR ran about 6 to 11 cycles. In TCRdb, the 5' RACE reads were re-called with MiXCR into one record per CDR3 protein. The sample includes hundreds of thousands of distinct CDR3 sequences, about three fifths of them seen just once. Isolating PBMCs gave at least 6 million of these cells per sample. The chain employs TRBV20-1 and TRBJ2-5; no reliable D call. The J call is uncertain, as TRBJ2-7 better fits the DNA end. The sample comprised blood. The TCR comes from a man aged 25 to 40 in good health. CDR3 loop: CSAPSWAESSTGEQYF. The CDR3 DNA is TGCAGTGCCCCGAGCTGGGCGGAGTCCTCCACTGGCGAGCAGTACTTC.